This TCR beta chain was documented in a study of neoadjuvant anti-PD-1 for oral cavity cancer. V lost 8 bases and J 4 bases, leaving 10 bases between the germline ends. Germline loops: CDR1 MNHEY, CDR2 SVGAGI. The CDR3 sequence is 12 residues long. TCRdb's copy holds only in-frame clones and misses some; the assay was immunoSEQ multiplex PCR. The table shows 13,000 to 15,000 clones, with 65% to 75% occurring only once. Whole-study findings and limits: Each response group had just a few patients in TCR analyses. PBMC Gini-index clonality exceeded responders' in non-responders post-nivolumab.

Time point given: after neoadjuvant nivolumab, at surgical resection. In regard to this clone: Antigen: not known.

This specimen was PBMCs, taken after nivolumab (anti-PD-1) treatment. The rearrangement links TRBV6-5 to TRBJ2-3; D possibly corresponds to TRBD1 (5 bases). The sequence derives from a person between 40 and 80 years old with oral cavity squamous cell carcinoma. The CDR3 bases are TGTGCCAGCCACAGGACGCCAGATACGCAGTATTTT. Its translation: CASHRTPDTQYF.